This TCR beta chain originates from a study of control samples from healthy donors and cancer patients (dated by TCRdb to the early 2020s). With respect to this clone: There is no known antigen for this receptor. The junction departs from germline at one end; a sequencing error may be responsible.

The CDR3, from cysteine to phenylalanine, totals 12 residues. The DNA shown is the 36-base CDR3, in frame from base 1. Library generation was performed with the immunoSEQ multiplex PCR assay. This is the immuneACCESS table as TCRdb keeps it, with only in-frame sequences that have V and J called. A part of the clones is gone; compared with another copy, unresolved V genes explain less than half, and the rest is unexplained. For this sample there are about 100,000 clones; roughly 90% appear just once. The ten largest clones capture 18% of the sample. The chain was built from TRBV12-3 or TRBV12-4 and TRBJ1-1; the D gene is perhaps TRBD1, on 6 matching bases. The sequence came from a woman between 50 and 59 years old in good health. Input material: blood. CDR3 region: CTSAGAVPEAFF. The bases read TGTACCAGCGCAGGGGCGGTTCCTGAAGCTTTCTTT.